This TCR beta chain was profiled in a study of patients and donors after allogeneic stem cell transplantation. TCRdb recomputed calls from the RT-PCR reads with MiXCR, one row per CDR3 protein. The sample shows some 9,800 distinct CDR3 sequences, 5.5% to 7% of them seen only once. This clonotype was counted many times. V was clipped by 5 bases and J by 0 bases, with 14 bases between them. Germline V lookup: CDR1 MDHEN, CDR2 SYDVKM. The CDR3 has 16 residues. This receptor was obtained from a human donor who was either an allogeneic HSCT recipient or a stem cell or donor lymphocyte infusion donor (not recorded which). It is not recorded whose cells these are; they may come from a transplant donor. Sequences were obtained from blood, either unsorted or a sorted T cell fraction (not recorded which). The chain links TRBV28 to TRBJ2-1; D could derive from TRBD1 or TRBD2 (5 bases each). The CDR3 protein is CASSGTVAGSYNEQFF. The CDR3 region has the DNA TGTGCCAGCAGTGGGACGGTAGCAGGCTCCTACAATGAGCAGTTCTTC.